These 24 T cell receptor beta chains were all obtained from the same sample, sequenced in a study of shared clonotypes between healthy human individuals. The protocol was immunoSEQ multiplex PCR, while the TCRdb copy is restricted to in-frame clones and leaves out a portion. The table includes about 2.3 million clones, 85% to 95% detected once. Sequencing was performed on naive CD4+ T cells from PBMCs. The subset was: CD45RA+ positively selected. These receptors came from a man between 18 and 35 years old in good health. Some clones in this sample may be carry-over from other donors' samples.

The chain joins TRBV19 to TRBJ1-2; possible D gene TRBD1, 5 bases. V lost 6 bases and J lost 4, with 21 bases in between. Germline CDR1 reads LNHDA; CDR2 reads SQIVND (reference sequence). The CDR3 totals 16 residues. The CDR3 protein is CASSLRWDRMSYGYTF. The CDR3 nucleotides read TGTGCCAGTAGCTTAAGGTGGGACCGGATGAGCTATGGCTACACCTTC.

With regard to this clone: Other DNA sequences in the sample encode the same CDR3. The chain joins TRBV28 to TRBJ1-5; no reliable D call. The CDR3 is made up of 12 amino acids. Trimming removed 5 bases at V and 2 bases at J, with 4 bases between. The V gene's germline CDR1 is MDHEN and CDR2 SYDVKM. The CDR3 sequence is CASSPGNQPQHF. As DNA, the CDR3 is TGTGCCAGCAGTCCTGGCAATCAGCCCCAGCATTTT.

The chain is built from TRBV11-2 and TRBJ2-3; D unclear. Germline lookup yields CDR1 SGHAT and CDR2 FQNNGV. The V gene lost 5 bases and the J gene lost 2 bases, with 8 bases spanning the gap. This CDR3 is 13 amino acids long. The CDR3 protein is CASSPKITDTQYF. The DNA for the CDR3 is TGTGCCAGCAGCCCGAAGATCACAGATACGCAGTATTTT.

This clone was counted a single time. The chain has TRBV7-2 and TRBJ2-1; 7 bases match TRBD1. CDR3 length: 15 residues. CDR1 is SGHTA and CDR2 is FQGNSA in the germline V gene. J gave up 5 bases and V 6 bases, and 10 bases lay outside the gene matches. The DNA of the CDR3 is TGTGCCAGCAGTTTACAGGGGTCGGGCCACAATGAGCAGTTCTTC. Its protein product is CASSLQGSGHNEQFF. The full variable domain, in which reference TRBV7-2 and TRBJ2-1 provide the parts outside the CDR3, is GAGVSQSPSNKVTEKGKDVELRCDPISGHTALYWYRQSLGQGLEFLIYFQGNSAPDKSGLPSDRFSAERTGGSVSTLTIQRTQQEDSAVYLCASSLQGSGHNEQFFGPGTRLTVL.

This clone was detected only once. J is TRBJ1-4 and V is TRBV5-6; a possible D gene is TRBD1 (5 bases). Germline CDR1 SGHDT, CDR2 YYEEEE. The CDR3 has 15 residues. Trimming stripped 4 bases from V and 5 bases from J, with 15 bases between. CDR3 loop: CASSGGVQNNEKLFF. The CDR3 nucleotides read TGTGCCAGCAGCGGGGGTGTCCAGAACAATGAAAAACTGTTTTTT.

The rearrangement joins TRBV9 to TRBJ2-6, with D perhaps given as TRBD1 or TRBD2 (5 bases each). Per the germline V gene, CDR1 is SGDLS and CDR2 is YYNGEE. This CDR3 has 15 amino acids. V was cut by 4 bases and J by 2 bases, with 10 bases left in between. DNA for the CDR3: TGTGCCAGCAGCCCTAGGGGAGCTGGGGCCAACGTCCTGACTTTC. Its protein product is CASSPRGAGANVLTF.

The V and J genes are TRBV7-9 and TRBJ2-1; 11 bases align to TRBD2. After removal of 4 bases from V and 6 bases from J, the junction contained 11 bases not matched to a gene. The CDR3 sequence is 17 residues long. Germline lookup yields CDR1 SEHNR and CDR2 FQNEAQ (reference sequence). The CDR3 bases are TGTGCCAGCAGCTCAGAGGTAGCGGGAGGGCCGGGCAATGAGCAGTTCTTC. Translated: CASSSEVAGGPGNEQFF.

The rearrangement links TRBV28 to TRBJ1-3; weak D call: TRBD1 (5 bases). Per the germline V gene, CDR1 is MDHEN and CDR2 is SYDVKM. This CDR3 has 16 amino acids. The V and J ends lost 7 bases and 4 bases respectively, with 20 bases between them. CDR3 in DNA: TGTGCCAGCAACTCAGGGTTTTGGATATCGGGAAACACCATATATTTT. Amino acid sequence: CASNSGFWISGNTIYF.

The V call is TRBV28, the J call TRBJ1-5; D remains ambiguous. The V end was cut by 1 base, the J end by 0 bases, with 10 bases between. CDR1 is MDHEN and CDR2 is SYDVKM in the germline V gene. This CDR3 region has 16 residues. Written as DNA, the CDR3 is TGTGCCAGCAGTTTATTGGACGTTTATAGCAATCAGCCCCAGCATTTT. The encoded protein is CASSLLDVYSNQPQHF.

The V and J genes are TRBV11-3 and TRBJ1-1; no clear D gene. Germline V gives CDR1 SGHNT, CDR2 YENEEA. V was pared by 5 bases and J by 0 bases, with 7 bases between. The CDR3 covers 13 residues. The CDR3 bases are TGTGCCAGCAGCCACGAAGTGAACACTGAAGCTTTCTTT. As protein: CASSHEVNTEAFF.

With regard to this clone: Other nucleotide sequences in the sample specify the same CDR3. This chain uses TRBV5-1 with TRBJ1-1; the match to TRBD1 covers 9 bases. The length of the CDR3 is 15 residues. V lost 0 bases to trimming and J lost 1 base; unmatched junction nucleotides: 1. The germline gives CDR1 SGHRS, CDR2 YFSETQ. The CDR3 DNA is TGCGCCAGCAGCTTGGGGGGACAGGGGAACACTGAAGCTTTCTTT. Its translation: CASSLGGQGNTEAFF.

The chain recombines TRBV2 with TRBJ2-5; D gene ambiguous. Trimming left V 5 bases short and J 5 bases short, with 18 bases between. From germline, CDR1 is SNHLY and CDR2 FYNNEI. The CDR3 totals 15 residues. CDR3 sequence (DNA): TGTGCCAGCAGTAATCCCGCTCCTCAAGGGGAGACCCAGTACTTC. Protein product: CASSNPAPQGETQYF.

This chain uses TRBV5-5 with TRBJ1-1, with TRBD1 matching over 8 bases. Germline trimming cut 4 bases from V and 8 bases from J; bases unmatched to any gene: 13. Germline V gene lookup returns CDR1 SGHKS and CDR2 YYEKEE (reference sequence). The CDR3 is made up of 15 amino acids. DNA for the CDR3: TGTGCCAGCAGCCTGGTGGCAGGGGGCCCTAGGGAAGCTTTCTTT. This gives the protein CASSLVAGGPREAFF.

This chain links TRBV25-1 with TRBJ2-2; the match to TRBD1 covers 9 bases. Trimming at V came to 3 bases and at J to 5 bases, leaving 4 bases not matched to a gene. Germline V gives CDR1 MGHDK, CDR2 SYGVNS. The CDR3 is made up of 15 amino acids. The CDR3 sequence is CASSDPGQGTGELFF. The DNA for the CDR3 is TGTGCCAGCAGTGACCCGGGACAGGGAACCGGGGAGCTGTTTTTT.

This chain joins TRBV4-2 and TRBJ2-1; the D is unclear. The CDR3 has 13 amino acids. V was pared by 0 bases and J by 6 bases, with 6 bases between. The germline V gene has CDR1 LGHNA and CDR2 YNFKEQ. In DNA form, the CDR3 reads TGTGCCAGCAGCCAAGACAGCTCCAATGAGCAGTTCTTC. Translating it yields CASSQDSSNEQFF.

The chain links TRBV6-5 to TRBJ1-1; no firm D call. V was clipped by 2 bases and J by 0 bases, with 7 bases between them. This CDR3 has 14 residues. From germline, CDR1 is MNHEY and CDR2 SVGAGI. CDR3 loop: CASSYGVMNTEAFF. The CDR3 DNA is TGTGCCAGCAGTTACGGGGTCATGAACACTGAAGCTTTCTTT.

This sequence joins TRBV7-9 and TRBJ1-2; the D is unclear. V dropped 5 bases and J dropped 2 bases, with 12 bases sitting between them. CDR3 size: 14 residues. Germline V CDR1 and CDR2: SEHNR, FQNEAQ (reference sequence). The CDR3 DNA reads as TGTGCCAGCAGCCCCGCCGGCATAAACTATGGCTACACCTTC. It codes for CASSPAGINYGYTF.

V usage is TRBV6-5 and J usage is TRBJ1-1; TRBD1 might be the D (6 bases). The V gene's germline CDR1 is MNHEY and CDR2 SVGAGI. With 4 bases removed from V and 6 bases from J, the gap between germline ends came to 21 bases. The CDR3 consists of 16 residues. The CDR3 DNA follows: TGTGCCAGCAGTTCCCCGAGGGGGGCGCGGAGCGCTGAAGCTTTCTTT. It yields the protein CASSSPRGARSAEAFF.

The V gene is TRBV19, the J gene TRBJ2-5, with D maybe TRBD2 (5 bases). The CDR3 spans 14 residues. Germline V gene lookup returns CDR1 LNHDA and CDR2 SQIVND (reference sequence). The ends were cut back, 0 bases at V and 2 bases at J, with 7 bases in the middle. CDR3 coding DNA: TGTGCCAGTAGTATAGACAGGAGGCAAGAGACCCAGTACTTC. This translates into CASSIDRRQETQYF.

This sequence joins TRBV5-1 and TRBJ2-3; maybe TRBD2 (5 bases). Trimming shortened V by 0 bases and J by 1 base, and 12 bases separated the two germline ends. CDR1 is SGHRS and CDR2 is YFSETQ in the germline V gene. The CDR3 contains 16 residues. CDR3 in amino acids: CASSLASSPGTDTQYF. The CDR3 bases are TGCGCCAGCAGCTTGGCCTCTAGCCCCGGCACAGATACGCAGTATTTT.

In nucleotides, the CDR3 is TGTGCCAGCTCACCACTGGGGGAGCCCAACAATGAGCAGTTCTTC. Protein: CASSPLGEPNNEQFF. The genes are TRBV18 and TRBJ2-1; D is perhaps TRBD1 or TRBD2 (5 bases each). CDR3 length equals 15 residues. Per the germline V gene, CDR1 is KGHSH and CDR2 is LQKENI. The V gene lost 1 base and the J gene lost 5 bases, with 12 bases spanning the gap.

The chain has TRBV7-9 and TRBJ1-1; the match to TRBD1 covers 9 bases. The V gene's germline CDR1 is SEHNR and CDR2 FQNEAQ (reference sequence). The CDR3 is made up of 14 amino acids. V trimming: 10 bases; J trimming: 1 base; junction bases outside the gene matches: 7. The chain's CDR3 is CATQTGGKNTEAFF. The CDR3 DNA reads as TGTGCCACGCAGACAGGGGGGAAGAACACTGAAGCTTTCTTT.

The rearrangement links TRBV6-1 to TRBJ2-2, with no clear D. Germline lookup yields CDR1 MNHNS and CDR2 SASEGT. With 10 bases removed from V and 0 bases from J, the gap between germline ends came to 15 bases. The CDR3 has 15 residues. The DNA of the CDR3 is TGTGCCACCCATCTAGGGCTGACGAACACCGGGGAGCTGTTTTTT. Amino acids: CATHLGLTNTGELFF.

J is TRBJ2-1 and V is TRBV30; D assignment may be TRBD1 or TRBD2 (5 bases each). The CDR3 sequence is 16 residues long. V shed 0 bases and J shed 6 bases, with 18 bases lying between them. Germline CDR1 and CDR2: GTSNPN and SVGIG (reference sequence). The CDR3 DNA reads as TGTGCCTGGAGTGTACTGCAAGGGACGTACCGCAATGAGCAGTTCTTC. The encoded protein is CAWSVLQGTYRNEQFF. The full variable domain, its missing parts supplied by reference TRBV30 and TRBJ2-1, is SQTIHQWPATLVQPVGSPLSLECTVEGTSNPNLYWYRQAAGRGLQLLFYSVGIGQISSEVPQNLSASRPQDRQFILSSKKLLLSDSGFYLCAWSVLQGTYRNEQFFGPGTRLTVL.